The rows below give T cell receptor beta chains drawn from one sample of a study of regulatory T cells in long-lasting Graves disease. MiXCR was run by TCRdb on the multiplex PCR reads, yielding one entry per CDR3 protein. The sample includes fewer than 650,000 distinct CDR3 sequences, about 16% seen only once; the top ten take approximately 12%. The same data also went into a second study, on T cells in Graves' hyperthyroidism and ophthalmopathy.

Sequenced here: peripheral blood mononuclear cells (PBMCs), sampled at new diagnosis, from a patient treated with antithyroid drugs. The receptors here all came from a man in his late teens or twenties with Graves disease. The CDR3 runs from the conserved cysteine through the conserved F or W. D genes are given only for firm matches. Size is stated for part of the rows, as once, few or many counts, or as a class when the clone is expanded.

size	J	D	V	CDR3	DNA
many	TRBJ2-1	NA	TRBV5-1	CASSLPTNEQFF	TGCGCCAGCAGCCTACCTACCAATGAGCAGTTCTTC
NA	TRBJ2-5	TRBD2	TRBV4-1	CASSPLLAGGDKKTQYF	TGCGCCAGCAGTCCCCTACTAGCGGGAGGCGATAAGAAGACCCAGTACTTC
few	TRBJ2-7	TRBD1	TRBV2	CASSIPTTGPSSYEQYF	TGTGCCAGCAGTATTCCGACGACAGGGCCTAGCTCCTACGAGCAGTACTTC
NA	TRBJ1-2	TRBD1	TRBV6-1	CASKTRDRGSYYGYTF	TGTGCCAGCAAAACCCGGGACAGGGGGTCCTACTATGGCTACACCTTC
many	TRBJ2-5	NA	TRBV2	CASYETPEETQYF	TGTGCCAGCTATGAGACGCCCGAAGAGACCCAGTACTTC
NA	TRBJ2-1	TRBD2	TRBV25-1	CASSESFAGAYNEQFF	TGTGCCAGCAGTGAGTCTTTTGCGGGAGCTTACAATGAGCAGTTCTTC
many	TRBJ2-1	NA	TRBV20-1	CSAREGTGRNEQFF	TGCAGTGCTAGAGAGGGGACTGGTCGCAATGAGCAGTTCTTC
many	TRBJ1-1	NA	TRBV27	CASSLSLGGARNTEAFF	TGTGCCAGCAGTTTATCGTTGGGGGGGGCCCGGAACACTGAAGCTTTCTTT
few	TRBJ2-7	NA	TRBV14	CASSQGTGEQYF	TGTGCCAGCAGCCAAGGGACCGGGGAGCAGTACTTC
NA	TRBJ2-3	NA	TRBV14	CASSQVASDTQYF	TGTGCCAGCAGCCAAGTCGCCTCGGATACGCAGTATTTT
NA	TRBJ1-2	NA	TRBV20-1	CSPQANGYTF	TGCAGCCCTCAGGCTAACGGCTACACCTTC
many	TRBJ2-3	TRBD2	TRBV11-2	CASSPPGGRITDTQYF	TGTGCCAGCAGCCCACCAGGCGGGAGGATAACAGATACGCAGTATTTT
many	TRBJ2-7	TRBD1	TRBV28	CASSTIRDSVWEQYF	TGTGCCAGCAGTACGATCCGGGACAGTGTTTGGGAGCAGTACTTC
few	TRBJ1-1	NA	TRBV6-5	CASSYSLRVVTEAFF	TGTGCCAGCAGTTACAGTTTGAGGGTTGTCACTGAAGCTTTCTTT
many	TRBJ2-1	TRBD2	TRBV5-1	CASGRGGAYNEQFF	TGCGCCAGCGGACGGGGGGGAGCCTACAATGAGCAGTTCTTC
many	TRBJ2-1	NA	TRBV2	CASKGPGSGLQFF	TGTGCCAGCAAAGGCCCCGGCAGCGGCCTACAGTTCTTC
few	TRBJ2-2	NA	TRBV24-1	CATSAAGAGELFF	TGTGCCACCAGTGCGGCTGGGGCCGGGGAGCTGTTTTTT
few	TRBJ1-1	NA	TRBV7-2	CASSSWGQTRNTEAFF	TGTGCCAGCAGCTCATGGGGGCAGACGAGAAACACTGAAGCTTTCTTT
many	TRBJ2-7	NA	TRBV2	CASSEARVANEQYF	TGTGCCAGCAGTGAGGCCAGGGTAGCTAACGAGCAGTACTTC
many	TRBJ2-1	NA	TRBV7-9	CASSLPQVSSYNEQFF	TGTGCCAGCAGCTTACCGCAGGTCAGCTCCTACAATGAGCAGTTCTTC
many	TRBJ1-3	NA	TRBV12-3/TRBV12-4	CASSPRLTATTGNTIYF	TGTGCCAGCAGTCCCCGACTGACAGCCACCACTGGAAACACCATATATTTT
NA	TRBJ1-1	TRBD1	TRBV7-9	CASTSDPGGSEAFF	TGTGCCAGCACCTCGGATCCAGGGGGGTCTGAAGCTTTCTTT
many	TRBJ2-2	NA	TRBV9	CASRANTGELFF	TGTGCCAGCAGAGCGAACACCGGGGAGCTGTTTTTT
many	TRBJ1-1	NA	TRBV20-1	CSARGGSTEAFF	TGCAGTGCTAGAGGGGGCTCGACTGAAGCTTTCTTT
few	TRBJ1-1	TRBD1	TRBV9	CASSGRQGGTEAFF	TGTGCCAGCAGCGGCAGACAGGGGGGCACTGAAGCTTTCTTT
NA	TRBJ2-1	TRBD2	TRBV30	CAWSAGTSGIREQFF	TGTGCCTGGAGCGCCGGGACTAGCGGGATCCGTGAGCAGTTCTTC
many	TRBJ2-2	NA	TRBV5-1	CASSSGRDTGELFF	TGCGCCAGCAGCTCTGGACGGGACACCGGGGAGCTGTTTTTT
many	TRBJ2-5	NA	TRBV28	CAVHTQETQYF	TGTGCCGTTCACACGCAAGAGACCCAGTACTTC
many	TRBJ2-3	NA	TRBV12-3/TRBV12-4	CASSSRDTDTQYF	TGTGCCAGCAGTTCCCGGGACACAGATACGCAGTATTTT
many	TRBJ2-3	NA	TRBV7-8	CASSSSLLTTDTQYF	TGTGCCAGCAGCTCTAGCCTTCTTACCACAGATACGCAGTATTTT
few	TRBJ1-3	TRBD1	TRBV27	CASSALTGQGNTIYF	TGTGCCAGCAGTGCCCTGACAGGGCAAGGAAACACCATATATTTT
NA	TRBJ2-2	NA	TRBV24-1	CATSPTTTGELFF	TGTGCCACCAGTCCCACCACTACCGGGGAGCTGTTTTTT
NA	TRBJ1-1	TRBD1	TRBV10-3	CAISAAGGSNTEAFF	TGTGCCATCAGCGCTGCAGGGGGCTCTAACACTGAAGCTTTCTTT
few	TRBJ1-1	NA	TRBV27	CASSLPRGEAFF	TGTGCCAGCAGTTTGCCCCGGGGTGAAGCTTTCTTT
NA	TRBJ2-1	NA	TRBV4-1	CASSQPRERGYNEQFF	TGCGCCAGCAGCCAACCCAGGGAACGGGGTTACAATGAGCAGTTCTTC
many	TRBJ2-7	TRBD1	TRBV28	CASSIVGTGGYEQYF	TGTGCCAGCAGTATTGTTGGGACAGGGGGCTACGAGCAGTACTTC
many	TRBJ2-1	NA	TRBV5-1	CASSQFGADEQFF	TGCGCCAGCAGCCAATTTGGAGCGGATGAGCAGTTCTTC
few	TRBJ1-1	NA	TRBV4-2	CASSQDRTTGTEAFF	TGTGCCAGCAGCCAAGATCGGACAACCGGTACTGAAGCTTTCTTT
many	TRBJ2-1	TRBD2	TRBV7-9	CASSPGTSGRVYEQFF	TGTGCCAGCAGCCCCGGGACTAGCGGGAGGGTCTATGAGCAGTTCTTC
few	TRBJ2-2	NA	TRBV6-1	CASVQNFGTGELFF	TGTGCCAGCGTACAAAACTTCGGCACCGGGGAGCTGTTTTTT
NA	TRBJ2-3	TRBD2	TRBV10-3	CAISESPGLGSTDTQYF	TGTGCCATCAGTGAGTCGCCTGGACTAGGATCCACAGATACGCAGTATTTT
many	TRBJ2-7	TRBD1	TRBV6-2/TRBV6-3	CASSYWDSGSYEQYF	TGTGCCAGCAGTTACTGGGACAGCGGCTCCTACGAGCAGTACTTC